This T cell receptor (beta chain) originates from a study of blood T cell repertoires in COVID-19. As processed by the authors: How many nucleated cells were present was estimated from reference gene primer amplification. Repertoires were generated with immunoSEQ multiplex PCR, while TCRdb's copy carries only in-frame clones and drops some. D and trimming come from the DNA, and the V and J calls and clone size come from that table. The table records about 290,000 clones, 75% to 90% of them present only once. CDR3 size: 15 residues. The germline V gene has CDR1 SGHDT and CDR2 YYEEEE. Trimming at V came to 1 base and at J to 0 bases, leaving 3 bases not matched to a gene. Donors were grouped by their self-reported clinical history.

The receptor was derived from a woman aged 40 to 50 who had recovered from COVID-19. Sequenced sample: PBMCs or T cells enriched from blood (not recorded which). The chain joins TRBV5-6 to TRBJ1-1, with 7 bases fitting TRBD1. CDR3 residues: CASSLIGGMNTEAFF. The CDR3 DNA is TGTGCCAGCAGCTTGATAGGGGGCATGAACACTGAAGCTTTCTTT.